The 14 T cell receptor beta chains below come from one sample, sequenced in a study of blood T cell repertoires in COVID-19. The protocol was immunoSEQ multiplex PCR, while the TCRdb copy is restricted to in-frame clones and leaves out a portion. In the table there are fewer than 300,000 clones, about 76% of which are singletons. Sequences were obtained from peripheral blood. These receptors were obtained from a woman aged 55-70 years with active or convalescent COVID-19.

This chain links TRBV19 with TRBJ1-1; TRBD1 matches at 8 bases. V lost 7 bases to trimming and J lost 8 bases; unmatched junction nucleotides: 6. The CDR3 spans 12 residues. Per the germline V gene, CDR1 is LNHDA and CDR2 is SQIVND (reference sequence). The CDR3, as DNA: TGTGCCAGTATTTTAACAGGGGGGGAAGCTTTCTTT. Translation: CASILTGGEAFF.

V gene TRBV7-2 combines with J gene TRBJ2-5; a weak D match, TRBD2 (6 bases). This CDR3 spans 16 amino acids. Germline CDR1 is SGHTA and CDR2 is FQGNSA. Trimming stripped 5 bases from V and 5 bases from J, with 21 bases between. CDR3 in DNA: TGTGCCAGCAGCGGACTAACGGGGCACAAAGCCGAGACCCAGTACTTC. This translates into CASSGLTGHKAETQYF.

This chain uses TRBV7-2 with TRBJ2-3, with 10 nucleotides matching TRBD2. The germline gives CDR1 SGHTA, CDR2 FQGNSA. Losses at the gene ends were 5 bases for V and 7 bases for J; bases not matched to a gene: 12. The CDR3 is 16 residues long. Written as DNA, the CDR3 is TGTGCCAGCAGCCTAACATCTAGCGGGGGAGAAAATACGCAGTATTTT. Encoded protein: CASSLTSSGGENTQYF.

This clone was found once. The rearrangement uses TRBV6-4 and TRBJ1-6, with 10 bases fitting TRBD1. Trimming cost V 6 bases and J 7 bases; bases outside gene matches: 6. Looked up from germline, CDR1 is MRHNA and CDR2 is SNTAGT. The CDR3 runs to 15 residues. CDR3 nucleotide sequence: TGTGCCAGCAGCCTAGGGACAGGGGTGAATTCACCCCTCCACTTT. It encodes CASSLGTGVNSPLHF.

The chain combines TRBV19 with TRBJ1-1, with D perhaps matching TRBD1 (6 bases). Germline assignment: CDR1 LNHDA and CDR2 SQIVND (reference sequence). The V and J ends lost 7 bases and 4 bases respectively, with 13 bases between them. This CDR3 has 13 residues. CDR3 loop: CASTEGGGTEAFF. DNA for the CDR3: TGTGCCAGTACGGAAGGGGGGGGCACTGAAGCTTTCTTT.

The chain couples TRBV5-8 to TRBJ2-5; D might be TRBD2 (7 bases). Per the germline V gene, CDR1 is SGHTS and CDR2 is YDEGEE. V lost 7 bases to trimming and J lost 2 bases, with 15 bases between them. This CDR3 comprises 14 residues. CDR3 protein: CASGSRGGQETQYF. The CDR3 DNA sequence: TGTGCCAGCGGCTCTAGGGGGGGGCAAGAGACCCAGTACTTC.

CDR3 coding DNA: TGTGCCACCAGCAGAGTCCCGGGGGGGACTTTCTTT. Translated: CATSRVPGGTFF. The chain has TRBV15 and TRBJ1-1, with D possibly matching TRBD1 (5 bases). The CDR3 loop spans 12 amino acids. CDR1 is LNHNV, CDR2 YYDKDF, per germline (reference sequence). Trimming shortened V by 1 base and J by 12 bases, and 12 bases separated the two germline ends.

The V call is TRBV6-5, the J call TRBJ2-7; TRBD1 aligns across 7 bases. V trimming: 0 bases; J trimming: 3 bases; junction bases outside the gene matches: 5. This CDR3 region has 15 residues. Germline CDR1 and CDR2: MNHEY and SVGAGI. CDR3 sequence reads: CASSYSPTGNYEQYF. The CDR3 DNA reads as TGTGCCAGCAGTTACTCTCCGACAGGGAACTACGAGCAGTACTTC.

The chain couples TRBV10-3 to TRBJ1-4; D ambiguous. The CDR3 has 12 amino acids. Looked up from germline, CDR1 is ENHRY and CDR2 is SYGVKD. Trimming took 4 bases from V and 7 from J, leaving 7 bases between them. In nucleotides, the CDR3 is TGTGCCATCAGTGGGTCGAGTGAAAAACTGTTTTTT. It yields the protein CAISGSSEKLFF.

This clone appeared a few times. The V call is TRBV9, the J call TRBJ2-1, with TRBD1 matching over 12 bases. The CDR3 covers 16 residues. J was trimmed by 9 bases and V by 0 bases; bases with no gene match: 7. CDR1 and CDR2 from the germline V gene are SGDLS and YYNGEE. CDR3 amino acids: CASSVAPGQGASEQFF. CDR3 in DNA: TGTGCCAGCAGCGTAGCCCCGGGACAGGGGGCAAGTGAGCAGTTCTTC. Looking up the rest from reference TRBV9 and TRBJ2-1 gives the full variable domain: DSGVTQTPKHLITATGQRVTLRCSPRSGDLSVYWYQQSLDQGLQFLIQYYNGEERAKGNILERFSAQQFPDLHSELNLSSLELGDSALYFCASSVAPGQGASEQFFGPGTRLTVL.

This clone was found once. The V gene is TRBV19, the J gene TRBJ2-7; D perhaps matches TRBD1 (6 bases). CDR3 length equals 12 residues. V lost 6 bases and J lost 4, with 10 bases in between. Germline assignment: CDR1 LNHDA and CDR2 SQIVND (reference sequence). The chain's CDR3 is CASSPTGYEQYF. CDR3 nucleotides: TGTGCCAGTAGCCCGACAGGTTACGAGCAGTACTTC.

The rearrangement joins TRBV2 to TRBJ2-5, with 9 bases aligning to TRBD2. The germline V gene has CDR1 SNHLY and CDR2 FYNNEI. With V trimmed by 1 base and J by 3 bases, 0 bases remained unmatched. The CDR3 totals 14 residues. In DNA, the CDR3 is TGTGCCAGCAGTGAAGGACTAGCGGAAGAGACCCAGTACTTC. Its protein is CASSEGLAEETQYF. Full variable domain (outside the CDR3, taken from reference TRBV2 and TRBJ2-5): EPEVTQTPSHQVTQMGQEVILRCVPISNHLYFYWYRQILGQKVEFLVSFYNNEISEKSEIFDDQFSVERPDGSNFTLKIRSTKLEDSAMYFCASSEGLAEETQYFGPGTRLLVL.

The chain is built from TRBV19 and TRBJ1-5; D gene unclear. Germline lookup yields CDR1 LNHDA and CDR2 SQIVND (reference sequence). The CDR3 has 14 residues. V lost 6 bases and J lost 5, with 14 bases in between. In nucleotides, the CDR3 is TGTGCCAGTAGAACCTTCTTGGGCGATCAGCCCCAGCATTTT. Encoded protein: CASRTFLGDQPQHF.

The chain has TRBV7-3 and TRBJ2-1; D may be TRBD1 (5 bases). CDR1 and CDR2 (germline): SGHTA, FQGTGA. The CDR3 is 16 residues long. Trimming stripped 2 bases from V and 5 bases from J, with 16 bases between. The CDR3, as DNA: TGTGCCAGCAGCTTAGGACGGGCAGGGCTCCACAATGAGCAGTTCTTC. Protein product: CASSLGRAGLHNEQFF.